This T cell receptor beta chain comes out of a study of blood T cell repertoires in COVID-19. Across the study: The United States, Italy and Spain supplied acute and convalescent COVID-19 samples. From T cells, B-cell-depleted T cells, or PBMCs came the material, which was cDNA or gDNA.

In the original workflow: Counts of nucleated cells, estimated from reference gene primer amplification, were obtained. The method was immunoSEQ multiplex PCR; TCRdb's version includes in-frame clones alone and lacks a portion of them. V, J and clone size derive from that table, while D and trimming were established from the DNA sequence. The sample consists of a few hundred thousand clones, 70% to 90% of them appearing once. The sample was peripheral blood. This sequence originates from a man aged 30-40 years who had recovered from COVID-19.

The CDR3 DNA reads as TGCGCCACCTCGCGGGGGGGCACAAACTATGGCTACACCTTC. Translation: CATSRGGTNYGYTF. The V and J genes are TRBV5-1 and TRBJ1-2; TRBD1 is a possible D gene (6 bases). The germline V gene has CDR1 SGHRS and CDR2 YFSETQ. The V and J ends lost 9 bases and 2 bases respectively, with 17 bases between them. The CDR3 is 14 amino acids.